The rows below give T cell receptor beta chains drawn from one sample of a study of T cells after yellow fever vaccination. MiXCR, applied by TCRdb to the 5' RACE reads, yields one record per CDR3 protein. The sample has 500,000 to 650,000 distinct CDR3 sequences; 17% are singletons. The specimen was PBMCs, collected roughly 5 days after the first yellow fever vaccination. Source of these receptors: a man between 18 and 29 years old who received the YFV17D yellow fever vaccine. Both conserved end residues are trimmed from each CDR3.

v_call,j_call,cdr3_aa
TRBV6-5,TRBJ1-2,ASSYGTGVGYT
TRBV2,TRBJ2-5,ASKCRQDQETQY
TRBV5-1,TRBJ2-7,ASSPGQGFPSSYEQY
TRBV12-3/TRBV12-4,TRBJ2-6,ASRPGAGANVLT
TRBV29-1,TRBJ2-1,SVYPAEQF
TRBV7-3,TRBJ2-3,ASSLPETESTDTQY
TRBV21-1,TRBJ2-1,ASSKTGYNEQF
TRBV7-9,TRBJ2-1,ASSWGGTVNNEQF
TRBV5-4,TRBJ2-5,ASSLALAGVETQY
TRBV7-7,TRBJ1-4,ASSQNEGEKLF
TRBV29-1,TRBJ2-3,SVGTSGTDTQY
TRBV12-3/TRBV12-4,TRBJ1-1,ASSLQGVDSAEAF
TRBV12-3/TRBV12-4,TRBJ2-2,ASSPGVRTGELF
TRBV10-3,TRBJ2-5,AISESTIQETQY
TRBV14,TRBJ1-2,ASSQEQGLHGGYT
TRBV10-3,TRBJ1-5,AISGLGQNQPQH
TRBV7-9,TRBJ2-3,ASSALSGIGDTQY
TRBV12-3/TRBV12-4,TRBJ2-3,ASSAGVSDTQY
TRBV9,TRBJ2-3,ASSVDPRGTDTQY
TRBV5-1,TRBJ2-3,ASSRTTSEGGDTQY
TRBV11-1,TRBJ2-3,ASSRDVSTDTQY
TRBV7-3,TRBJ1-6,ASSLKGNNSPLH
TRBV5-1,TRBJ2-3,ASSVSLSGGKHTQY
TRBV23-1,TRBJ1-5,ASSHVTVPGIIGQPQH
TRBV5-1,TRBJ2-2,ASSLLINTGELF
TRBV10-1,TRBJ2-5,ASSDGGGQETQY
TRBV6-2/TRBV6-3,TRBJ2-1,ASSNSAGGLYNEQF
TRBV4-2,TRBJ2-5,ASSHAEGAETQY